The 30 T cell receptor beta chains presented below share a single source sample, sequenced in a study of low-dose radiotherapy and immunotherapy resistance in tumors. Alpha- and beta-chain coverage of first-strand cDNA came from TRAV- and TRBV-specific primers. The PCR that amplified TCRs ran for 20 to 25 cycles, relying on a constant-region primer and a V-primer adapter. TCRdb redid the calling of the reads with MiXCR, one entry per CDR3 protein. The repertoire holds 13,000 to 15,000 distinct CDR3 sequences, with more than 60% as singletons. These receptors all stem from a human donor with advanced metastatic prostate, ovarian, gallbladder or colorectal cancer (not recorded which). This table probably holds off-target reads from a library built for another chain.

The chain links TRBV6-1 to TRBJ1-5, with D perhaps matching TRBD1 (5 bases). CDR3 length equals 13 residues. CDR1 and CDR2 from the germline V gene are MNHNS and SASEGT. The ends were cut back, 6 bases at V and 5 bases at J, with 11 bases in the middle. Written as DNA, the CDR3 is TGTGCCAGCAGAATCGGGGGGGATCAGCCCCAGCATTTT. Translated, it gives CASRIGGDQPQHF.

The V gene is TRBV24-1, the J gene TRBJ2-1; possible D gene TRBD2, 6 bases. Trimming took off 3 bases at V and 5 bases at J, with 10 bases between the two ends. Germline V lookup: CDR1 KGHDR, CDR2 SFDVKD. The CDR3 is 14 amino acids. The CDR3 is CATSDPAGNNEQFF. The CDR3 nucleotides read TGTGCCACCAGTGATCCTGCGGGGAACAATGAGCAGTTCTTC.

The CDR3 spells CASSFDRQSPLHF. The CDR3 DNA reads as TGTGCCAGCAGCTTCGACAGGCAGTCACCCCTCCACTTT. V is TRBV7-6 and J is TRBJ1-6, with D possibly TRBD1 on 6 matching bases. With 3 bases removed from V and 10 bases from J, the gap between germline ends came to 10 bases. The CDR3 spans 13 residues. From germline, CDR1 is SGHVS and CDR2 FNYEAQ.

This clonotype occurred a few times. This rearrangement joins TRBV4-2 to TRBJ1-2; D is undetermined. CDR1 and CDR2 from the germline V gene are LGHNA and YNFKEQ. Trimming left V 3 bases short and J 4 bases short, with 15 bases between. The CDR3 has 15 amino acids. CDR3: CASSQSQIGVYGYTF. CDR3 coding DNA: TGTGCCAGCAGCCAGAGCCAAATCGGAGTCTATGGCTACACCTTC.

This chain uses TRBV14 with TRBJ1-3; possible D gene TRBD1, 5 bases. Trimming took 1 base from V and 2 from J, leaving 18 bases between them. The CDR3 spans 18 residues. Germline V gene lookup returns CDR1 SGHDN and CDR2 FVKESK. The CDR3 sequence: CASSQAWGGRGTGNTIYF. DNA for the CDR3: TGTGCCAGCAGCCAAGCTTGGGGGGGAAGAGGGACTGGAAACACCATATATTTT. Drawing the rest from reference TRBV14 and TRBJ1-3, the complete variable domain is EAGVTQFPSHSVIEKGQTVTLRCDPISGHDNLYWYRRVMGKEIKFLLHFVKESKQDESGMPNNRFLAERTGGTYSTLKVQPAELEDSGVYFCASSQAWGGRGTGNTIYFGEGSWLTVV.

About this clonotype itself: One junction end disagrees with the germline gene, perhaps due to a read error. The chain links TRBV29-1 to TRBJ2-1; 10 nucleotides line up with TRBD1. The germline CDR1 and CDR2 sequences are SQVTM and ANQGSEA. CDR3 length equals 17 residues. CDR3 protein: CSVEDPTRDRGYKEQFF. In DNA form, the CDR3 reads TGCAGCGTTGAAGATCCCACCCGGGACAGGGGTTACAAAGAGCAGTTCTTC.

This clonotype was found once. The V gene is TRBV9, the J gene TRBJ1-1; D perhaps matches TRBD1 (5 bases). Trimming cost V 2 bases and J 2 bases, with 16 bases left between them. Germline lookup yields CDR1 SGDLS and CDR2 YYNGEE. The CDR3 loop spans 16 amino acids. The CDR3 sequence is CASSVQGRQFNTEAFF. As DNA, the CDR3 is TGTGCCAGCAGCGTCCAGGGTAGGCAGTTCAACACTGAAGCTTTCTTT. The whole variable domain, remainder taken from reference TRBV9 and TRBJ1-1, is DSGVTQTPKHLITATGQRVTLRCSPRSGDLSVYWYQQSLDQGLQFLIQYYNGEERAKGNILERFSAQQFPDLHSELNLSSLELGDSALYFCASSVQGRQFNTEAFFGQGTRLTVV.

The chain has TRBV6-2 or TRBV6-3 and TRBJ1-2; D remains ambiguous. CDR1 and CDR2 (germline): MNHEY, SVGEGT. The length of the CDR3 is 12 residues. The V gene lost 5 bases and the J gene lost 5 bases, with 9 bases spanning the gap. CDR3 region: CASSPAEYGYTF. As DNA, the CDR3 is TGTGCCAGCAGTCCAGCTGAATATGGCTACACCTTC.

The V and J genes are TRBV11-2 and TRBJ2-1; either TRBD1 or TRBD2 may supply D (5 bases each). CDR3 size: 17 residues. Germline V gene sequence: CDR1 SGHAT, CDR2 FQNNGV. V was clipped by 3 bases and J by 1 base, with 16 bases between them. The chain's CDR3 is CASSLKVWGRSYNEQFF. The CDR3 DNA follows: TGTGCCAGCAGCTTGAAGGTTTGGGGACGTTCCTACAATGAGCAGTTCTTC.

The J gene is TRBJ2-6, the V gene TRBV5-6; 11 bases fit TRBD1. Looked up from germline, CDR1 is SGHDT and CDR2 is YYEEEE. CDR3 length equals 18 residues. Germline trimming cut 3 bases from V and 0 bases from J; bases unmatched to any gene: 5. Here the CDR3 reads CASSSTGTGGSGANVLTF. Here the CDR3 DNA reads TGTGCCAGCAGCTCTACCGGGACAGGGGGCTCTGGGGCCAACGTCCTGACTTTC.

The CDR3 DNA reads TGTGCCAGCGGGGCGGGGGGCCCTTTGACGCAGTATTTT. Amino acids: CASGAGGPLTQYF. The chain couples TRBV2 to TRBJ2-3; 8 positions match TRBD2. This CDR3 contains 13 residues. V was clipped by 8 bases and J by 9 bases; unmatched bases: 10. The germline CDR1 and CDR2 sequences are SNHLY and FYNNEI. Full variable domain (remainder filled in from reference TRBV2 and TRBJ2-3): EPEVTQTPSHQVTQMGQEVILRCVPISNHLYFYWYRQILGQKVEFLVSFYNNEISEKSEIFDDQFSVERPDGSNFTLKIRSTKLEDSAMYFCASGAGGPLTQYFGPGTRLTVL.

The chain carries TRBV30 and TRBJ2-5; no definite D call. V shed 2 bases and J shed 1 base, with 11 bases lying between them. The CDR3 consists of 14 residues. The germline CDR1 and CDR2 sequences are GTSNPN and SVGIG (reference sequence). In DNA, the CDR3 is TGTGCCTGGAGTCCGAAGGGTATCCAAGAGACCCAGTACTTC. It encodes CAWSPKGIQETQYF.

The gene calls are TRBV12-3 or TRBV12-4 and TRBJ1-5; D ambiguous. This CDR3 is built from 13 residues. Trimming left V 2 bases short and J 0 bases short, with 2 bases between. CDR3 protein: CASSLSSNQPQHF. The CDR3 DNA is TGTGCCAGCAGTTTAAGTAGCAATCAGCCCCAGCATTTT.

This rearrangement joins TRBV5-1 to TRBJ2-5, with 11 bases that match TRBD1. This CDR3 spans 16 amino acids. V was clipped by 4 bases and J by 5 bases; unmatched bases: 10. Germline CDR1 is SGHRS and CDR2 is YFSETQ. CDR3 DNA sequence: TGCGCCAGCAGCGAACCGGACAGGGGGCGCGGGGAGACCCAGTACTTC. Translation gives CASSEPDRGRGETQYF.

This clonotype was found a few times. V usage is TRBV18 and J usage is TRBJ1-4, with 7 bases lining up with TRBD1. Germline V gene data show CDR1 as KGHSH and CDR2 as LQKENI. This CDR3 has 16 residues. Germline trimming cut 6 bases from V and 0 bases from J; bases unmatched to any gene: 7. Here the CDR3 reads CASSPNGQATNEKLFF. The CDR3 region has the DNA TGTGCCAGCTCGCCGAACGGACAGGCAACTAATGAAAAACTGTTTTTT. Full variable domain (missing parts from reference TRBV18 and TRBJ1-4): NAGVMQNPRHLVRRRGQEARLRCSPMKGHSHVYWYRQLPEEGLKFMVYLQKENIIDESGMPKERFSAEFPKEGPSILRIQQVVRGDSAAYFCASSPNGQATNEKLFFGSGTQLSVL.

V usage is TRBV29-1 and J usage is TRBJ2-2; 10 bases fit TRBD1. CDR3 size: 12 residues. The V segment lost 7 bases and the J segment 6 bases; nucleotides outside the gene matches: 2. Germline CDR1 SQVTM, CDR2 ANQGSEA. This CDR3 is CSGQGASGELFF. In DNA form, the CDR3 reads TGCAGCGGACAGGGGGCGTCCGGGGAGCTGTTTTTT.

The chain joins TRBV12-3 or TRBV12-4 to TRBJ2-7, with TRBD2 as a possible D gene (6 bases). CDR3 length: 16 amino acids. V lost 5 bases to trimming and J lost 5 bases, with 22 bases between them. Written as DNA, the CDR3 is TGTGCCAGCAGTATGACTAGGGCCAGCGGGTTCGACGAGCAGTACTTC. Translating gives CASSMTRASGFDEQYF.

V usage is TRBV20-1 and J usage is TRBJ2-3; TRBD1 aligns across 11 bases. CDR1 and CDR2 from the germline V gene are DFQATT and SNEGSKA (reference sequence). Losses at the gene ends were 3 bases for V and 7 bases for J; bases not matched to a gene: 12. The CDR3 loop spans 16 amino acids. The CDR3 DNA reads TGCAGTGCTAGGCAGCGGGACAGGGGGACCTGGAATACGCAGTATTTT. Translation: CSARQRDRGTWNTQYF.

The CDR3 loop is CASSLRRGGHEQYF. The CDR3 bases are TGCGCCAGCAGCTTAAGACGGGGGGGCCACGAGCAGTACTTC. The J gene is TRBJ2-7, the V gene TRBV5-1; TRBD2 matches 8 bases. Trimming cost V 2 bases and J 5 bases; bases outside gene matches: 6. CDR3 length equals 14 residues. CDR1 SGHRS and CDR2 YFSETQ come from the germline V gene.

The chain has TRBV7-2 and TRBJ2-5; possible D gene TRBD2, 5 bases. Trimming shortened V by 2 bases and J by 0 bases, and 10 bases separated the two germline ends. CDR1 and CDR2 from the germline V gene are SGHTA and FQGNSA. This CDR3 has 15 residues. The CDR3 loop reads CASSLYGEYQETQYF. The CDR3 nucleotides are TGTGCCAGCAGCTTATACGGGGAGTACCAAGAGACCCAGTACTTC.

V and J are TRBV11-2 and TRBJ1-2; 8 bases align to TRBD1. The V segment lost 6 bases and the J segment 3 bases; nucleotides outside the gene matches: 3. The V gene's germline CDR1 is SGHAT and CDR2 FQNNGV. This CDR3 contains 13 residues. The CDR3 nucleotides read TGTGCCAGCAGGGCAGGGGGCGACTATGGCTACACCTTC. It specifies CASRAGGDYGYTF.

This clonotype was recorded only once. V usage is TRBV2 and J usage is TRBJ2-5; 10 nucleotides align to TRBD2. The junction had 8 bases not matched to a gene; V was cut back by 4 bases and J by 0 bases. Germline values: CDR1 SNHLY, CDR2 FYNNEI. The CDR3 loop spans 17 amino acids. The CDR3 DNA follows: TGTGCCAGCAGTGTTCTAGCGGGGGCACAGTACCAAGAGACCCAGTACTTC. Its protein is CASSVLAGAQYQETQYF.

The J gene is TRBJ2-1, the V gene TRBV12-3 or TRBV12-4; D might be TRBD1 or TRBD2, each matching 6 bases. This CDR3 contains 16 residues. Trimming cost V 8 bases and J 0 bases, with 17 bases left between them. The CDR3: CASGGGPRSSYNEQFF. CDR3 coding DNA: TGTGCCAGCGGAGGGGGGCCAAGGAGCTCCTACAATGAGCAGTTCTTC.

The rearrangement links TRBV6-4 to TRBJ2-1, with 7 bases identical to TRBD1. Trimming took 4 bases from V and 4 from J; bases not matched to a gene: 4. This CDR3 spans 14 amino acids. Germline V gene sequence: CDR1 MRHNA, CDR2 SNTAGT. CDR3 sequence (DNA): TGTGCCAGCAGTGTGACACAGGGGTACAATGAGCAGTTCTTC. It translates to CASSVTQGYNEQFF.

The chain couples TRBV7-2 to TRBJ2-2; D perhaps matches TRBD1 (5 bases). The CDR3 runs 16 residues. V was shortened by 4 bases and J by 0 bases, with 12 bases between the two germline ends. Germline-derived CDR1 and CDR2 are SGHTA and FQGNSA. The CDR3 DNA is TGTGCCAGCAGCTCCAGGGTATCCTCGAACACCGGGGAGCTGTTTTTT. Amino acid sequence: CASSSRVSSNTGELFF.

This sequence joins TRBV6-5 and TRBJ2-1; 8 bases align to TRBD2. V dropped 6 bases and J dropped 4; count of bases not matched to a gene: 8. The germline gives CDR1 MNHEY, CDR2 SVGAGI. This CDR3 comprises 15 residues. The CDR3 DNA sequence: TGTGCCAGCAGCCTAGGACTAGCATCGTACAATGAGCAGTTCTTC. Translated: CASSLGLASYNEQFF.

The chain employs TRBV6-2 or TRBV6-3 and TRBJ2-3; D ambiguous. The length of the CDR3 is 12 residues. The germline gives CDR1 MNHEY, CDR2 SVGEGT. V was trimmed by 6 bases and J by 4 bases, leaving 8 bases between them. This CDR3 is CASSLSSDTQYF. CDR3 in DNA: TGTGCCAGCAGCCTTAGTTCAGATACGCAGTATTTT.

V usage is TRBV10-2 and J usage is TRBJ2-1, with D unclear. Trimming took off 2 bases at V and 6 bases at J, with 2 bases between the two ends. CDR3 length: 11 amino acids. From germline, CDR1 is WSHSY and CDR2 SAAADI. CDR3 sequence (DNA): TGCGCCAGCAGTGAGGGCAATGAGCAGTTCTTC. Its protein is CASSEGNEQFF.

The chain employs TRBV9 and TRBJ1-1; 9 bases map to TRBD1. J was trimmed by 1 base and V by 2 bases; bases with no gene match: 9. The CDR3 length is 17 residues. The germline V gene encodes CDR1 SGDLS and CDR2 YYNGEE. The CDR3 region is CASSVRDRDRSNTEAFF. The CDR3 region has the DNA TGTGCCAGCAGCGTCAGGGACAGGGACCGATCGAACACTGAAGCTTTCTTT.

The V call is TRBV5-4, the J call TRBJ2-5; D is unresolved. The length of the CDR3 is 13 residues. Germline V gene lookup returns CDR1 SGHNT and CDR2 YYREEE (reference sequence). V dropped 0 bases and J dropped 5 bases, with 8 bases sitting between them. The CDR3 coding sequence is TGTGCCAGCAGCTTGGTGGCTGGGGAGACCCAGTACTTC. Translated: CASSLVAGETQYF. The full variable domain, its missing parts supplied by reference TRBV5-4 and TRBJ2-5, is ETGVTQSPTHLIKTRGQQVTLRCSSQSGHNTVSWYQQALGQGPQFIFQYYREEENGRGNFPPRFSGLQFPNYSSELNVNALELDDSALYLCASSLVAGETQYFGPGTRLLVL.